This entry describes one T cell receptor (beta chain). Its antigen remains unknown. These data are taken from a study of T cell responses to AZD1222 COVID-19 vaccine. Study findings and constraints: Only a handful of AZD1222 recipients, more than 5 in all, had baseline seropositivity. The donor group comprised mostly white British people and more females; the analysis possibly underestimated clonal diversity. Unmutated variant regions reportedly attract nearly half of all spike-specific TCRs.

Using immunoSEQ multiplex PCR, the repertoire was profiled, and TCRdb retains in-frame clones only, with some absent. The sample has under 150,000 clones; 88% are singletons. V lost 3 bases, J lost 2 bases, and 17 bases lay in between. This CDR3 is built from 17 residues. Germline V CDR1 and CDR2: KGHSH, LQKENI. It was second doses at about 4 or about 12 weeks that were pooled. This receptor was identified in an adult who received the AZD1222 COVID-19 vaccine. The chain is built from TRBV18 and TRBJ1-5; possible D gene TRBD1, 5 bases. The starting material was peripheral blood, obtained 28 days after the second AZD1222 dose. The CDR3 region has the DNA TGTGCCAGCTCACCCGGCCAGGGCGGATTTGGCAATCAGCCCCAGCATTTT. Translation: CASSPGQGGFGNQPQHF.